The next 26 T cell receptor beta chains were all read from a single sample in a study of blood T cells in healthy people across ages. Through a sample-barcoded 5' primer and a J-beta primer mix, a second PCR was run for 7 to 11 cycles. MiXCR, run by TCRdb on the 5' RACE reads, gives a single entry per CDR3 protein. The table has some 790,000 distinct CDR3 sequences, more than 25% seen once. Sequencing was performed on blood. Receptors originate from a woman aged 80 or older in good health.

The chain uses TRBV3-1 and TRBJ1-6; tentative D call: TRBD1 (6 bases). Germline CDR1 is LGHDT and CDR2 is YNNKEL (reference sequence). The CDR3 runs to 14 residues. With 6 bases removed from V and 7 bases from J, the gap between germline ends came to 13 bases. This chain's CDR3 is CASREQGYNSPLHF. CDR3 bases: TGTGCCAGCAGAGAACAGGGTTACAATTCACCCCTCCACTTT.

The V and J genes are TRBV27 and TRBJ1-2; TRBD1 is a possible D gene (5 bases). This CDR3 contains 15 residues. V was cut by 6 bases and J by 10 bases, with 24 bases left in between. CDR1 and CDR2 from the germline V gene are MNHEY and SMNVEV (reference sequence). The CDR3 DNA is TGTGCCAGCAGGGCCCCACAAGGGGCTCGGGCTGACTACACCTTC. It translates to CASRAPQGARADYTF.

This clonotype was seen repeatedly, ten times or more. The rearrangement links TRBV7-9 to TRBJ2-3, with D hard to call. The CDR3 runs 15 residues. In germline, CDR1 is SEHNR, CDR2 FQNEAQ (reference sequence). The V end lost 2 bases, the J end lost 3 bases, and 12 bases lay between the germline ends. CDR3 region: CASSLPVPLTDTQYF. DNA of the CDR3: TGTGCCAGCAGCTTACCGGTCCCCCTGACAGATACGCAGTATTTT.

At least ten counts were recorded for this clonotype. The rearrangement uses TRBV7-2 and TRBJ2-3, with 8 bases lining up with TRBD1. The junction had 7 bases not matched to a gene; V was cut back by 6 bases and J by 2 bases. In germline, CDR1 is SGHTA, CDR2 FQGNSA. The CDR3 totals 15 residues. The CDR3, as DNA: TGTGCCAGCAGACCGACAGGGGTTCCCACAGATACGCAGTATTTT. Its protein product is CASRPTGVPTDTQYF.

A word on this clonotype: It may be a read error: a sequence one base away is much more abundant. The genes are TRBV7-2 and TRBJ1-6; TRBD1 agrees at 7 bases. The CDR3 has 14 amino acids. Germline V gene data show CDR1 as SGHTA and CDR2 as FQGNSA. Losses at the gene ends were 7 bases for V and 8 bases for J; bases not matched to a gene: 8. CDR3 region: CASKVRGIDSPLHF. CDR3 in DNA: TGTGCCAGCAAGGTCAGGGGGATTGATTCACCCCTCCACTTT.

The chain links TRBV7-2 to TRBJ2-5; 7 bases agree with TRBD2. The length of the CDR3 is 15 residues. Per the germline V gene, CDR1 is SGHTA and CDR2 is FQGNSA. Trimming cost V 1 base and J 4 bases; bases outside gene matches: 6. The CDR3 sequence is CASSLDGGRGETQYF. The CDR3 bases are TGTGCCAGCAGCTTAGACGGGGGGAGGGGAGAGACCCAGTACTTC.

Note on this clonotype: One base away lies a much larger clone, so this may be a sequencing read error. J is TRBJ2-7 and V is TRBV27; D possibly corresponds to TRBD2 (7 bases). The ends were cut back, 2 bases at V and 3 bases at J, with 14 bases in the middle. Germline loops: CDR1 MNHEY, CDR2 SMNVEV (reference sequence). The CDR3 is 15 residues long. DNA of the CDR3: TGTGCCAGCAGTTTACCAGGGGAGGGGAACTACGAGCAGTACTTC. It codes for CASSLPGEGNYEQYF.

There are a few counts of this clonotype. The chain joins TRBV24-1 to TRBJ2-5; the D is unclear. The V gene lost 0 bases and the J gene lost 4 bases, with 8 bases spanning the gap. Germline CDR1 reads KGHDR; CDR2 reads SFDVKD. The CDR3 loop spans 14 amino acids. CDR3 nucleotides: TGTGCCACCAGTGATTTGACCGGGCCAGAGACCCAGTACTTC. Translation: CATSDLTGPETQYF.

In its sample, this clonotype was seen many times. The CDR3 DNA reads as TGTGCCAGCAGCTTGGAGCTCAGGACCTACGAGCAGTACTTC. It encodes CASSLELRTYEQYF. The V and J genes are TRBV5-5 and TRBJ2-7; D unclear. Germline-derived CDR1 and CDR2 are SGHKS and YYEKEE (reference sequence). V lost 0 bases, J lost 2 bases, and 9 bases lay in between. The CDR3 is 14 amino acids.

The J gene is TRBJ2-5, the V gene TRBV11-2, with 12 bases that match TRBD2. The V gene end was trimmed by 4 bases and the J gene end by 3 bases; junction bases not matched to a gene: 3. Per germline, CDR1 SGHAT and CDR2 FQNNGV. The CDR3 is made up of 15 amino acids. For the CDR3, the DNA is TGTGCCAGCAGCTCGGGACTAGCGGGCAAAGAGACCCAGTACTTC. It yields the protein CASSSGLAGKETQYF.

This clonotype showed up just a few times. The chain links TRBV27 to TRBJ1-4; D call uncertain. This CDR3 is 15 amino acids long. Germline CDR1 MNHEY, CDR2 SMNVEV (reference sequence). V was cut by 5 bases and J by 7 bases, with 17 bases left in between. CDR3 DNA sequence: TGTGCCAGCAGTCCCACCCCTAAGGGTAGTGAAAAACTGTTTTTT. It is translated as CASSPTPKGSEKLFF. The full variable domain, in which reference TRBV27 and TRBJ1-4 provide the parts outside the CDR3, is EAQVTQNPRYLITVTGKKLTVTCSQNMNHEYMSWYRQDPGLGLRQIYYSMNVEVTDKGDVPEGYKVSRKEKRNFPLILESPSPNQTSLYFCASSPTPKGSEKLFFGSGTQLSVL.

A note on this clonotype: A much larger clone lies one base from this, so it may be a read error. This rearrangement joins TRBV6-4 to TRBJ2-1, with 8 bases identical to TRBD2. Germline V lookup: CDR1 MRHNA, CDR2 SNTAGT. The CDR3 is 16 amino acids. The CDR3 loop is CAGSRGTSGSYNEQFF. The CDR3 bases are TGTGCCGGCAGTCGGGGTACTAGCGGCTCCTACAATGAGCAGTTCTTC.

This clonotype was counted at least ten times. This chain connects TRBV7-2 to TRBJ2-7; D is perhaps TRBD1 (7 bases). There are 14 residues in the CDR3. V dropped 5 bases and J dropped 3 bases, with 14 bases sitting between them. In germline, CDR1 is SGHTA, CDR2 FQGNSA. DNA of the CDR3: TGTGCCAGCAGCCCCGCGGGACAGCTCTACGAGCAGTACTTC. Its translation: CASSPAGQLYEQYF.

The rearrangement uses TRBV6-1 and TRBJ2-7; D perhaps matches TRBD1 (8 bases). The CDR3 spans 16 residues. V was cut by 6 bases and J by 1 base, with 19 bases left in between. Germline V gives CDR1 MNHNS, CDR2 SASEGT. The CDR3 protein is CASRPTTGEGSYEQYF. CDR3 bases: TGTGCCAGCAGGCCTACGACAGGGGAGGGGTCCTACGAGCAGTACTTC.

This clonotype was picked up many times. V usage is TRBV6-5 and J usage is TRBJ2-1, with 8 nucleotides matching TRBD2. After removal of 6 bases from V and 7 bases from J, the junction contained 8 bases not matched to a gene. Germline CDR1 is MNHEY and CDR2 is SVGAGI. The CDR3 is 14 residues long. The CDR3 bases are TGTGCCAGCAGAAGCGGGGGAGGGCCGAATGAGCAGTTCTTC. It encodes CASRSGGGPNEQFF.

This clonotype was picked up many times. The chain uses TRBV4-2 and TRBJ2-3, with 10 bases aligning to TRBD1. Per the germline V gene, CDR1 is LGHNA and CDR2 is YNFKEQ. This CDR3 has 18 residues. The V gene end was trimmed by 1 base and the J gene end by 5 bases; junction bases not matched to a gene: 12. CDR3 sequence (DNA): TGTGCCAGCAGCCAAGGAACTCTGACAGGGGGCCTCGGAGATACGCAGTATTTT. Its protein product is CASSQGTLTGGLGDTQYF.

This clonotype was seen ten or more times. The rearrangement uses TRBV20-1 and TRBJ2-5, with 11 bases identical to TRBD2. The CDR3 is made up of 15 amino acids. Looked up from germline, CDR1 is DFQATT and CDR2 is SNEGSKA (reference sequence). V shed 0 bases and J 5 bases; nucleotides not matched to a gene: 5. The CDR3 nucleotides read TGCAGTGCTAGAGATCTACTAGCGGGGGCTGAGACCCAGTACTTC. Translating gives CSARDLLAGAETQYF.

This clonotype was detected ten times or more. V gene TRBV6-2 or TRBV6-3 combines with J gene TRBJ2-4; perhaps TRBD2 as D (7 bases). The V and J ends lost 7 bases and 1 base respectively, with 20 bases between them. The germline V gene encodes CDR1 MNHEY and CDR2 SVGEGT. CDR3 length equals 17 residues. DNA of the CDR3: TGTGCCAGCACTCCCCGGGGGGCGCCTGTCGCCAAAAACATTCAGTACTTC. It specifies CASTPRGAPVAKNIQYF.

The CDR3 region is CASSLEPTSVQFF. DNA for the CDR3: TGTGCCAGCAGCTTAGAGCCCACTAGCGTTCAGTTCTTC. This chain joins TRBV7-9 and TRBJ2-1, with 7 bases aligning to TRBD2. The CDR3 is 13 residues long. The V and J ends lost 1 base and 13 bases, in that order; junction bases with no gene match: 7. Germline V gene lookup returns CDR1 SEHNR and CDR2 FQNEAQ (reference sequence).

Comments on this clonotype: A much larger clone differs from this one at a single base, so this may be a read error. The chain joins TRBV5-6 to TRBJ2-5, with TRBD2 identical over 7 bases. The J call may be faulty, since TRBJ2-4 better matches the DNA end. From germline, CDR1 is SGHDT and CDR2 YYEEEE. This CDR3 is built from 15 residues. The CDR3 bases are TGTGCCAGCAGCTTGGGCATGGTGGGAGGGAACATTCAGTACTTC. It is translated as CASSLGMVGGNIQYF.

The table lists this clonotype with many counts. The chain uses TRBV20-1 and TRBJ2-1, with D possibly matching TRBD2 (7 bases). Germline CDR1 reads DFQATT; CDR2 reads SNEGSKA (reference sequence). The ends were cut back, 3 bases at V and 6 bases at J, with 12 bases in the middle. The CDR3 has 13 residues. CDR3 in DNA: TGCAGTGCTAGTAGTCGGGGGGCCAATGAGCAGTTCTTC. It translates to CSASSRGANEQFF.

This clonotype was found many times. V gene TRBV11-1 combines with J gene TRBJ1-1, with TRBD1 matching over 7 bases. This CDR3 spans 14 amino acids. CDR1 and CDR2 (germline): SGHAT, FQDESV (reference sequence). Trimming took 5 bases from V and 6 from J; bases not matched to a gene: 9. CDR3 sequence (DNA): TGTGCCAGCAGCCCCCGGACAGGTAGCCCTGAAGCTTTCTTT. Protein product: CASSPRTGSPEAFF.

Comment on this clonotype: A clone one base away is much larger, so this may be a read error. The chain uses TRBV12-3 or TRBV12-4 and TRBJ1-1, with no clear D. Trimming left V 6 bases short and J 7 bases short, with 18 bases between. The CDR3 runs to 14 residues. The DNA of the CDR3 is TGTGCCAGCAGCGCGTCCCGGCCACATAGTGAAGCTTTCTTT. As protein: CASSASRPHSEAFF.

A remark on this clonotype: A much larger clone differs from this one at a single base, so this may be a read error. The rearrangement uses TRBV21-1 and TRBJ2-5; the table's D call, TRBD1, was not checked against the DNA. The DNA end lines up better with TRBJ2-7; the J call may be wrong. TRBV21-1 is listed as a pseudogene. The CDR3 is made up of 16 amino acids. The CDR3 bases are TGTACCAGCAGCAAAGAAGGATGGCGCAGGGCATACGAGCAGTACTTC. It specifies CTSSKEGWRRAYEQYF.

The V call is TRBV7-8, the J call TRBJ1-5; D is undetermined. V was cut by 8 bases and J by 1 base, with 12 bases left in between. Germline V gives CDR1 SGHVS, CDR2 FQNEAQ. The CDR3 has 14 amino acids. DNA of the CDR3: TGTGCCAGCGGAAACGGGTTGAGCAATCAGCCCCAGCATTTT. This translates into CASGNGLSNQPQHF.

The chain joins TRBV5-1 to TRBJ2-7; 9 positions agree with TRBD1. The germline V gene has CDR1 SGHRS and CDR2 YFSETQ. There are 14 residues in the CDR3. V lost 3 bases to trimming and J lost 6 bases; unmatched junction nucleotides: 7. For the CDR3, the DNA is TGCGCCAGCAGCTCAACAGGGGGCTCCCTCGAGCAGTACTTC. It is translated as CASSSTGGSLEQYF.